The present TCR beta chain was sequenced within a study of cytomegalovirus exposure and HLA in healthy donors. Study-wide points: Accurate HLA-A and HLA-B prediction from TCR beta sequences was reported for most subjects.

In regard to this clone: Its matching antigen is unknown.

The V end lost 0 bases, the J end lost 2 bases, and 6 bases lay between the germline ends. CDR1 is SGHRS and CDR2 is YFSETQ in the germline V gene. The CDR3 has 13 amino acids. Though probably carrying unrecorded immune exposures, donors were nominally healthy at sampling. Primers included in the PCR were 60 Vbeta and 13 Jbeta primers. Sequencing was performed with immunoSEQ multiplex PCR; in TCRdb, only in-frame clones are kept and a portion is missing. Of about 62,000 clones detected, roughly 80% appear once; the ten largest clones hold about 2.9%. The sample was PBMCs. The clonotype originates from a woman aged 30 to 39 in good health and CMV-seronegative. This chain joins TRBV5-1 and TRBJ2-7; TRBD2 is a possible D gene (5 bases). The CDR3 here is CASSLDGTYEQYF. The CDR3 region has the DNA TGCGCCAGCAGCTTGGACGGGACCTACGAGCAGTACTTC.